These T cell receptor beta chains were read from a single sample in a study of blood T cell repertoires in COVID-19. Only in-frame clones appear in the TCRdb table, and some are missing; sequencing was by immunoSEQ multiplex PCR. The data hold 100,000 to 150,000 clones, with just under 80% observed a single time. The material sequenced was peripheral blood. The origin of the receptors is a human donor in a cohort sampled during active COVID-19. Each CDR3 is given with its conserved first and last residue. Fields, in order: V gene, CDR3 length, J gene, CDR3 protein.

>TRBV3-1/TRBV3-2|14|TRBJ2-5
CASSQGTGGETQYF
>TRBV28|18|TRBJ2-1
CASSGLAGGSSSYNEQFF
>TRBV27|15|TRBJ1-2
CASSRSGRGNYGYTF
>TRBV7-9|19|TRBJ2-1
CASSSTSGRTVVSYNEQFF
>TRBV7-2|16|TRBJ1-1
CASSLITGTGETEAFF
>TRBV7-8|12|TRBJ1-1
CASRSGDTEAFF
>TRBV28|14|TRBJ1-2
CASSPVRGYYGYTF
>TRBV7-9|15|TRBJ2-3
CASSESAGGEDTQYF
>TRBV28|14|TRBJ2-7
CASSFQLQGSKQYF
>TRBV7-8|14|TRBJ1-4
CASSSGAGNEKLFF
>TRBV12-3/TRBV12-4|12|TRBJ1-1
CASSQGMTEAFF
>TRBV5-1|14|TRBJ2-5
CASSYTSDQETQYF
>TRBV11-2|16|TRBJ2-5
CASSLAWQGASETQYF
>TRBV5-6|16|TRBJ1-1
CASSLDRGNRGTEAFF
>TRBV7-3|14|TRBJ2-1
CASSSGLADNEQFF
>TRBV19|14|TRBJ1-6
CASSDSSYNSPLHF
>TRBV28|14|TRBJ1-2
CASSPGGRNYGYTF
>TRBV6-5|15|TRBJ2-1
CASSYSNGRADEQFF